Below, 30 T cell receptor beta chains from the same sample are listed, as sequenced in a study of cytomegalovirus exposure and HLA in healthy donors. The primer mix had 60 Vbeta and 13 Jbeta primers. Only in-frame clones appear in the TCRdb table, and some are missing; sequencing was by immunoSEQ multiplex PCR. The sample includes 50,000 or so clones. The material sequenced was PBMCs. Every receptor here comes from a woman aged 40 to 50 in good health and CMV-seronegative.

CDR3 sequence (DNA): TGTGCCAGTAGTATAGTGACAGCTAACACCGGGGAGCTGTTTTTT. Translating gives CASSIVTANTGELFF. This chain joins TRBV19 and TRBJ2-2; D is possibly TRBD1 (5 bases). V shed 1 base and J shed 2 bases, with 8 bases lying between them. The CDR3 loop spans 15 amino acids. Germline V lookup: CDR1 LNHDA, CDR2 SQIVND (reference sequence).

The DNA of the CDR3 is TGTGCCAGCAGCTTAGAGCACGAGAACACTGAAGCTTTCTTT. Residues: CASSLEHENTEAFF. The chain uses TRBV7-8 and TRBJ1-1; D gene unclear. Trimming stripped 1 base from V and 1 base from J, with 7 bases between. From germline, CDR1 is SGHVS and CDR2 FQNEAQ. The length of the CDR3 is 14 residues.

This chain joins TRBV11-2 and TRBJ2-1; D gene unclear. In germline, CDR1 is SGHAT, CDR2 FQNNGV. Trimming stripped 0 bases from V and 8 bases from J, with 8 bases between. This CDR3 has 13 amino acids. The CDR3 is CASSLDLSYEQFF. In DNA, the CDR3 is TGTGCCAGCAGCTTAGATCTGAGCTATGAGCAGTTCTTC.

V and J are TRBV30 and TRBJ2-5, with D tentatively TRBD2 (6 bases). This CDR3 has 16 amino acids. Trimming shortened V by 2 bases and J by 2 bases, and 18 bases separated the two germline ends. The V gene's germline CDR1 is GTSNPN and CDR2 SVGIG (reference sequence). The CDR3 loop reads CAWSIPRLGGQETQYF. The CDR3 region has the DNA TGTGCCTGGAGTATCCCCCGCTTGGGGGGACAAGAGACCCAGTACTTC.

The rearrangement links TRBV28 to TRBJ2-7, with 10 bases identical to TRBD2. V lost 3 bases to trimming and J lost 0 bases; unmatched junction nucleotides: 8. The CDR3 sequence is 17 residues long. Looked up from germline, CDR1 is MDHEN and CDR2 is SYDVKM. CDR3 sequence: CASSLLAGAMSSYEQYF. The CDR3 DNA reads TGTGCCAGCAGTTTGCTAGCGGGAGCGATGAGCTCCTACGAGCAGTACTTC.

For this clone: The sample holds other DNA sequences that translate to the same CDR3. The chain joins TRBV13 to TRBJ2-7, with a possible D match to TRBD2 (6 bases). The CDR3 runs to 14 residues. CDR1 is PRHDT, CDR2 FYEKMQ, per germline (reference sequence). The germline V and J ends were trimmed by 0 bases and 2 bases, with 8 bases remaining between them. The CDR3 DNA sequence: TGTGCCAGCAGCTTAGGAGGGGAGGCCTACGAGCAGTACTTC. Translated, it gives CASSLGGEAYEQYF. Together with reference TRBV13 and TRBJ2-7, the CDR3 gives the full variable domain: AAGVIQSPRHLIKEKRETATLKCYPIPRHDTVYWYQQGPGQDPQFLISFYEKMQSDKGSIPDRFSAQQFSDYHSELNMSSLELGDSALYFCASSLGGEAYEQYFGPGTRLTVT.

The chain is built from TRBV19 and TRBJ1-5; D perhaps matches TRBD1 (6 bases). The germline V and J ends were trimmed by 7 bases and 1 base, with 14 bases remaining between them. The CDR3 sequence is 15 residues long. CDR1 and CDR2 (germline): LNHDA, SQIVND (reference sequence). The CDR3 region is CASTMSGTSNQPQHF. The DNA of the CDR3 is TGTGCCAGTACAATGTCAGGGACAAGCAATCAGCCCCAGCATTTT.

The chain is built from TRBV9 and TRBJ2-2, with 10 bases lining up with TRBD2. CDR3 length: 16 residues. V shed 0 bases, J shed 7 bases, and the junction held 6 bases outside the gene matches. CDR1 is SGDLS and CDR2 is YYNGEE in the germline V gene. The CDR3 reads CASSVVAGGTSGELFF. The CDR3, as DNA: TGTGCCAGCAGCGTAGTAGCGGGGGGAACTAGCGGGGAGCTGTTTTTT.

The chain recombines TRBV7-9 with TRBJ2-7, with TRBD1 matching 7 bases. V was pared by 2 bases and J by 0 bases, with 7 bases of the junction left unmatched. This CDR3 contains 16 residues. Per germline, CDR1 SEHNR and CDR2 FQNEAQ (reference sequence). The CDR3 bases are TGTGCCAGCAGCTTATATCGGGACAGTAGCTCCTACGAGCAGTACTTC. Its translation: CASSLYRDSSSYEQYF.

This sequence joins TRBV10-3 and TRBJ2-1, with no clear D. V gave up 1 base and J gave up 6 bases, with 4 bases separating them. The CDR3 is made up of 12 amino acids. Germline CDR1 is ENHRY and CDR2 is SYGVKD. Here the CDR3 reads CAISEYGNEQFF. CDR3 coding DNA: TGTGCCATCAGTGAGTACGGCAATGAGCAGTTCTTC.

This chain uses TRBV6-4 with TRBJ2-5; 8 bases are a match to TRBD1. The CDR3 runs 14 residues. Germline lookup yields CDR1 MRHNA and CDR2 SNTAGT. V shed 2 bases, J shed 3 bases, and the junction held 2 bases outside the gene matches. Written as DNA, the CDR3 is TGTGCCAGCAGTGACGAGACAGGGGAAGAGACCCAGTACTTC. It encodes CASSDETGEETQYF.

V is TRBV7-8 and J is TRBJ2-5, with 13 bases matching TRBD2. The ends lost 6 bases at V and 1 base at J; junction bases unmatched: 5. CDR1 and CDR2 from the germline V gene are SGHVS and FQNEAQ. The CDR3 has 16 residues. CDR3 in DNA: TGTGCCAGCAGTCGACTAGCGGGGGGTTTCCAAGAGACCCAGTACTTC. Its protein is CASSRLAGGFQETQYF.

The V gene is TRBV6-6, the J gene TRBJ1-5; D remains unclear. Trimming removed 5 bases at V and 0 bases at J, with 14 bases between. Germline V CDR1 and CDR2: MNHNY, SVGAGI (reference sequence). This CDR3 is 16 amino acids long. CDR3 bases: TGTGCCAGCAGTGGGAAGTCGGGGTATAGCAATCAGCCCCAGCATTTT. It codes for CASSGKSGYSNQPQHF.

V is TRBV6-5 and J is TRBJ2-5, with 8 bases aligning to TRBD1. J was trimmed by 1 base and V by 4 bases; bases with no gene match: 5. The germline gives CDR1 MNHEY, CDR2 SVGAGI. CDR3 length: 15 residues. The CDR3 loop reads CASSWSGTGQETQYF. CDR3 in DNA: TGTGCCAGCAGTTGGTCCGGGACAGGCCAAGAGACCCAGTACTTC.

V usage is TRBV7-8 and J usage is TRBJ1-2; D gene uncertain. CDR1 and CDR2 (germline): SGHVS, FQNEAQ. The CDR3 consists of 14 residues. Trimming took 2 bases from V and 0 from J, leaving 7 bases between them. This chain's CDR3 is CASSLNRANYGYTF. CDR3 nucleotides: TGTGCCAGCAGCTTAAACCGGGCTAACTATGGCTACACCTTC.

This chain joins TRBV6-5 and TRBJ1-1; 8 positions match TRBD1. J gave up 3 bases and V 6 bases, and 3 bases lay outside the gene matches. This CDR3 contains 13 residues. Germline CDR1 reads MNHEY; CDR2 reads SVGAGI. CDR3 residues: CASSQDRDTEAFF. CDR3 DNA: TGTGCCAGCAGCCAGGACAGGGACACTGAAGCTTTCTTT.

V gene TRBV28 combines with J gene TRBJ1-4; 11 nucleotides align to TRBD1. The CDR3 runs 15 residues. Germline assignment: CDR1 MDHEN and CDR2 SYDVKM. The V and J ends lost 6 bases and 3 bases, in that order; junction bases with no gene match: 3. The DNA for the CDR3 is TGTGCCAGCAGCTCGGGACAGGGGGCTAATGAAAAACTGTTTTTT. Amino acid sequence: CASSSGQGANEKLFF.

V gene TRBV4-2 combines with J gene TRBJ1-5; perhaps TRBD1 as D (5 bases). Trimming removed 0 bases from V and 1 base from J, with 10 bases in between. The CDR3 is made up of 16 amino acids. Germline CDR1 reads LGHNA; CDR2 reads YNFKEQ. In nucleotides, the CDR3 is TGTGCCAGCAGCCAAGATGGTGCAGGGAGCAATCAGCCCCAGCATTTT. Translating gives CASSQDGAGSNQPQHF.

The chain couples TRBV14 to TRBJ1-6; D might be TRBD1 (5 bases). The CDR3 is made up of 14 amino acids. Germline V gene lookup returns CDR1 SGHDN and CDR2 FVKESK. V dropped 0 bases and J dropped 14 bases, with 14 bases sitting between them. The CDR3 DNA reads as TGTGCCAGCAGCCAAGAAGGGGTAGTGGGGACCCTCCACTTT. This encodes CASSQEGVVGTLHF. Looking up the rest from reference TRBV14 and TRBJ1-6 gives the full variable domain: EAGVTQFPSHSVIEKGQTVTLRCDPISGHDNLYWYRRVMGKEIKFLLHFVKESKQDESGMPNNRFLAERTGGTYSTLKVQPAELEDSGVYFCASSQEGVVGTLHFGNGTRLTVT.

CDR3 loop: CATSRDARTRREVDQPQHF. CDR3 DNA sequence: TGTGCCACCAGCAGAGATGCTCGGACCCGGCGGGAGGTAGATCAGCCCCAGCATTTT. This chain links TRBV15 with TRBJ1-5; no firm D call. Trimming removed 0 bases from V and 5 bases from J, with 23 bases in between. The CDR3 has 19 amino acids. From germline, CDR1 is LNHNV and CDR2 YYDKDF (reference sequence).

The genes are TRBV14 and TRBJ2-5, with TRBD2 matching over 9 bases. V lost 4 bases and J lost 5; bases outside the gene matches: 8. CDR3 length equals 15 residues. Germline V gene data show CDR1 as SGHDN and CDR2 as FVKESK. The DNA of the CDR3 is TGTGCCAGCAGCCGGGCCTTAGCGGGGGCGGAGACCCAGTACTTC. This sequence encodes CASSRALAGAETQYF.

The chain has TRBV5-6 and TRBJ2-7; 7 bases fit TRBD2. This CDR3 region has 14 residues. V was clipped by 0 bases and J by 5 bases; unmatched bases: 5. Per germline, CDR1 SGHDT and CDR2 YYEEEE. The DNA for the CDR3 is TGTGCCAGCAGCTTGGGACTAGCCAGGGACGAGCAGTACTTC. Residues: CASSLGLARDEQYF.

This sequence joins TRBV18 and TRBJ2-7; a possible D gene is TRBD2 (7 bases). The germline CDR1 and CDR2 sequences are KGHSH and LQKENI. This CDR3 has 14 amino acids. V lost 3 bases to trimming and J lost 4 bases, with 13 bases between them. The CDR3 DNA is TGTGCCAGCTCACCGGAGGGGGGGACATACGAGCAGTACTTC. As protein: CASSPEGGTYEQYF.

The chain combines TRBV27 with TRBJ2-7; TRBD2 aligns across 11 bases. Germline CDR1 is MNHEY and CDR2 is SMNVEV (reference sequence). Trimming took 5 bases from V and 5 from J; bases not matched to a gene: 8. The CDR3 has 15 amino acids. The chain's CDR3 is CASSNRSGRANEQYF. CDR3 coding DNA: TGTGCCAGCAGTAACCGTAGCGGGAGGGCCAACGAGCAGTACTTC.

This chain uses TRBV2 with TRBJ1-1; possibly TRBD1 for D (6 bases). This CDR3 has 12 residues. Trimming left V 4 bases short and J 11 bases short, with 14 bases between. Germline CDR1 SNHLY, CDR2 FYNNEI. The CDR3 spells CASSVQGQTAFF. The CDR3 DNA sequence: TGTGCCAGCAGTGTGCAGGGGCAGACGGCTTTCTTT.

This clone is classed as medium-sized by frequency. The chain has TRBV19 and TRBJ1-2; 8 nucleotides match TRBD1. This CDR3 is built from 16 residues. Germline V gene data show CDR1 as LNHDA and CDR2 as SQIVND (reference sequence). The V gene end was trimmed by 2 bases and the J gene end by 3 bases; junction bases not matched to a gene: 8. The CDR3 region is CASSILRGHRDYGYTF. CDR3 DNA: TGTGCCAGTAGTATACTCAGGGGGCACAGGGACTATGGCTACACCTTC.

J is TRBJ1-6 and V is TRBV6-1; 7 bases line up with TRBD1. The CDR3 is 17 amino acids. Germline CDR1 and CDR2: MNHNS and SASEGT. Trimming cost V 2 bases and J 10 bases; bases outside gene matches: 14. CDR3 protein: CASSENALGQGESPLHF. DNA of the CDR3: TGTGCCAGCAGTGAAAACGCGTTAGGGCAGGGGGAATCACCCCTCCACTTT.

V and J are TRBV27 and TRBJ1-1; no reliable D call. Germline CDR1 reads MNHEY; CDR2 reads SMNVEV (reference sequence). The V gene lost 3 bases and the J gene lost 1 base, with 9 bases spanning the gap. The CDR3 length is 14 residues. Here the CDR3 reads CASSFKTQNTEAFF. The CDR3 DNA is TGTGCCAGCAGTTTTAAGACTCAGAACACTGAAGCTTTCTTT.

The chain carries TRBV28 and TRBJ2-5; TRBD2 matches 9 bases. The CDR3 has 15 residues. The germline V gene encodes CDR1 MDHEN and CDR2 SYDVKM. V lost 3 bases to trimming and J lost 5 bases; unmatched junction nucleotides: 7. The CDR3 region is CASSFPPSGTETQYF. The CDR3, as DNA: TGTGCCAGCAGTTTCCCACCTAGCGGGACGGAGACCCAGTACTTC.

The chain is built from TRBV27 and TRBJ2-2; tentative D call: TRBD2 (5 bases). This CDR3 contains 13 residues. Trimming cost V 3 bases and J 7 bases, with 9 bases left between them. The germline V gene encodes CDR1 MNHEY and CDR2 SMNVEV (reference sequence). The CDR3 region has the DNA TGTGCCAGCAGTTTCGGTCGGGGCGGGGAGCTGTTTTTT. Protein sequence: CASSFGRGGELFF.